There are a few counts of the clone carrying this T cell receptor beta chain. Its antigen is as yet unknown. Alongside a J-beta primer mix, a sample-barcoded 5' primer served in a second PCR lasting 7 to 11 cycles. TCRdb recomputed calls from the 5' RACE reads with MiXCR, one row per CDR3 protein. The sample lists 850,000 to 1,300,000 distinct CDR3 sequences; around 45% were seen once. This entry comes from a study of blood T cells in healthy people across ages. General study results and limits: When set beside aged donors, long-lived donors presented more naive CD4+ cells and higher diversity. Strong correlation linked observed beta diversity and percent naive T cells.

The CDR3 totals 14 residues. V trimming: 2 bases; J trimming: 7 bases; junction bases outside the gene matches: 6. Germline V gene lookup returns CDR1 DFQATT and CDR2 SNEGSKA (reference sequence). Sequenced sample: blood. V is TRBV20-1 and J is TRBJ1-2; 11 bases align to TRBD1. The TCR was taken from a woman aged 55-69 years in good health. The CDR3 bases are TGCAGTGCTAGAAGGGACAGGGGGGCCGTTGGCTACACCTTC. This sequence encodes CSARRDRGAVGYTF.